This TCR beta chain is drawn from a study of control samples from healthy donors and cancer patients (dated by TCRdb to the early 2020s). Turning to this clone: There is no known antigen for this receptor. No base quality values were provided; no much bigger clone lies one nucleotide off.

Library creation used the immunoSEQ multiplex PCR assay. In its TCRdb copy, this immuneACCESS table keeps in-frame sequences only and misses some clones. Where compared with another copy, unresolved V genes explain less than half of these, and the others have no known cause. This sample has under 200,000 clones in its table, and approximately 94% of those were observed once. The ten most abundant clones make up 14% of the sample. From its cysteine to its phenylalanine, the CDR3 spans 13 amino acids. Only the CDR3 part of the read is kept: 39 bases, read in frame from the first base. V drops 5 bases and J drops 4 bases, leaving 11 bases in between. Per the germline V gene (reference sequence), SEHNR is the CDR1 and FQNEAQ is the CDR2.

This clonotype originated in a man in his 60s with colorectal cancer. The V and J genes are TRBV7-9 and TRBJ1-2, with the D gene call left open. Sequenced input: PBMCs. At the DNA level, the sequence is TGTGCCAGCAGCCCGGACGGGTTCTATGGCTACACCTTC. It codes for CASSPDGFYGYTF.